Given below is one TCR beta chain in context. Antigen specificity is unknown. The germline V gene has CDR1 SGHNT and CDR2 YYREEE (reference sequence). V was cut by 2 bases and J by 7 bases, with 15 bases left in between. The CDR3 is made up of 15 amino acids. TCRdb's copy holds only in-frame clones and misses some; the assay was immunoSEQ multiplex PCR. The sample consists of about 29,000 clones, around 76% of them appearing once. This specimen belongs to a study of cytotoxic CD8 clonotypes in ibrutinib-treated CLL. Study conclusions and caveats: While tracking circulating CD8+ T-cell counts, baseline clonality exceeded that of age-matched healthy donors.

The clonotype comes from a human donor with chronic lymphocytic leukemia. This rearrangement joins TRBV5-4 to TRBJ2-2; D possibly corresponds to TRBD2 (7 bases). The source material was PBMCs, sampled after 36 months of ibrutinib treatment. CDR3 sequence: CASSLAGQLGGELFF. CDR3 bases: TGTGCCAGCAGCTTAGCGGGACAACTGGGCGGGGAGCTGTTTTTT. Based on the CDR3 plus reference TRBV5-4 and TRBJ2-2, the full variable domain is ETGVTQSPTHLIKTRGQQVTLRCSSQSGHNTVSWYQQALGQGPQFIFQYYREEENGRGNFPPRFSGLQFPNYSSELNVNALELDDSALYLCASSLAGQLGGELFFGEGSRLTVL.